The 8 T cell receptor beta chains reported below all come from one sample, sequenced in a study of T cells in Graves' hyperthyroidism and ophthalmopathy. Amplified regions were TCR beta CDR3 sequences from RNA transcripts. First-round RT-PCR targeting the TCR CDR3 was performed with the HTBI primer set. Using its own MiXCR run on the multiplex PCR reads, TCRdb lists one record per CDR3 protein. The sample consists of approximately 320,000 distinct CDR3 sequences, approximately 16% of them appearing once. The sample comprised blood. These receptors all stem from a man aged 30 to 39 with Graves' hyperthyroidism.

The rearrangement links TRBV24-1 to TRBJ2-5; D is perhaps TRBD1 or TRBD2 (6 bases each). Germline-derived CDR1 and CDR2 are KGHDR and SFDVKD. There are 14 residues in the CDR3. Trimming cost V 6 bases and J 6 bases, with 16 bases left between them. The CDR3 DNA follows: TGTGCCACCAGTCCAACAGGGAGGTTGCAGACCCAGTACTTC. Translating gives CATSPTGRLQTQYF.

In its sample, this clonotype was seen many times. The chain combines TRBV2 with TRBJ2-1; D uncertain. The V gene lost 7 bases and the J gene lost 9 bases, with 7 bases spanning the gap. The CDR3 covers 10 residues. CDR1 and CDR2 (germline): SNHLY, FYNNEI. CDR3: CASTRSEQFF. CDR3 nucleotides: TGTGCCAGCACGCGCAGTGAGCAGTTCTTC.

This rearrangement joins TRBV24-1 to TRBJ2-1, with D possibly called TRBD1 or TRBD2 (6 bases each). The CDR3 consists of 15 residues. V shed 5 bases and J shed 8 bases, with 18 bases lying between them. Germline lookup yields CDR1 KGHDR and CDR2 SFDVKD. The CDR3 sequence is CATSVEGVGKDEQFF. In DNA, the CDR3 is TGTGCCACCAGTGTGGAGGGGGTGGGAAAGGATGAGCAGTTCTTC.

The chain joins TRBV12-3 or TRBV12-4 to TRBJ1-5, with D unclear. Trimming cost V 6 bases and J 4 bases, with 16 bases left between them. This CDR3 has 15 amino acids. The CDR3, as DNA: TGTGCCAGCAGGACCACAGCGGTTAGAAATCAGCCCCAGCATTTT. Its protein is CASRTTAVRNQPQHF.

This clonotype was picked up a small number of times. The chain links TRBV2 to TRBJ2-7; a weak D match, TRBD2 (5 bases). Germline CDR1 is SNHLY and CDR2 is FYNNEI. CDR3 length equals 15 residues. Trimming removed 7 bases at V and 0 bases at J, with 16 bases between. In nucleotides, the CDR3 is TGTGCCAGCAAGCTCGGCGGGCGCAGCTCCTACGAGCAGTACTTC. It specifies CASKLGGRSSYEQYF. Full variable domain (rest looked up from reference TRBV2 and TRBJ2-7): EPEVTQTPSHQVTQMGQEVILRCVPISNHLYFYWYRQILGQKVEFLVSFYNNEISEKSEIFDDQFSVERPDGSNFTLKIRSTKLEDSAMYFCASKLGGRSSYEQYFGPGTRLTVT.

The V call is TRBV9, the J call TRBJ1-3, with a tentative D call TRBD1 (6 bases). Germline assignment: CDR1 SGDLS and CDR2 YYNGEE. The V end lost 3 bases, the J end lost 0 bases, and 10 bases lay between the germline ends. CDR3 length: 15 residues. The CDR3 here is CASSATGYSGNTIYF. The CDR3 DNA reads TGTGCCAGCAGCGCTACAGGGTACTCTGGAAACACCATATATTTT.

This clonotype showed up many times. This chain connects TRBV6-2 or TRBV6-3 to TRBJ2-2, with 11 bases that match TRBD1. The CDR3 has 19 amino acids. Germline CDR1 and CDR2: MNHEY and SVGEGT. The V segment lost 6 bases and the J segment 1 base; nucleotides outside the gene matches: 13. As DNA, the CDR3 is TGTGCCAGCAGACTCAACCTGGACAGGGGGCGTAAGAACACCGGGGAGCTGTTTTTT. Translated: CASRLNLDRGRKNTGELFF.

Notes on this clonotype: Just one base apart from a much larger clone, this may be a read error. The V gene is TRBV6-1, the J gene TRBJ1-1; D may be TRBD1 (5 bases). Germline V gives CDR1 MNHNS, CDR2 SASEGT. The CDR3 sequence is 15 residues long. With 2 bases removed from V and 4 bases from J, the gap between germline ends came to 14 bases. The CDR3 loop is CASSESRTLSTEAFF. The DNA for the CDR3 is TGTGCCAGCAGTGAATCTAGGACACTGAGCACTGAAGCTTTCTTT.